One and the same sample provided the 11 T cell receptor beta chains below, sequenced in a study of T cells after yellow fever vaccination. TCRdb reanalysed the 5' RACE reads using MiXCR and keeps one entry per CDR3 protein. The sample lists some 320,000 distinct CDR3 sequences; roughly 8.7% were seen once. Sequenced material: PBMCs, taken on the day of the first yellow fever vaccination. The receptors were gathered from a man aged 18 to 29 who received the YFV17D yellow fever vaccine.

The chain employs TRBV20-1 and TRBJ1-2; D is undetermined. Germline CDR1 and CDR2: DFQATT and SNEGSKA (reference sequence). The CDR3 consists of 14 residues. The ends were cut back, 5 bases at V and 2 bases at J, with 15 bases in the middle. CDR3 nucleotide sequence: TGCAGTGCTGGCGCAGGCTTGGGAAACTATGGCTACACCTTC. Translation: CSAGAGLGNYGYTF.

This clonotype was picked up many times. The chain joins TRBV28 to TRBJ2-7, with D perhaps TRBD1 (6 bases). Germline values: CDR1 MDHEN, CDR2 SYDVKM. CDR3 length: 15 residues. V was cut by 2 bases and J by 1 base, with 12 bases left in between. This CDR3 reads CASSLGQSESYEQYV. The CDR3 bases are TGTGCCAGCAGTTTAGGACAGTCAGAATCCTACGAGCAGTACGTC.

This clonotype turned up a few times. This chain links TRBV5-1 with TRBJ1-2; D is unresolved. Looked up from germline, CDR1 is SGHRS and CDR2 is YFSETQ. The CDR3 loop spans 13 amino acids. V gave up 3 bases and J gave up 10 bases, with 16 bases separating them. The chain's CDR3 is CASSYDTSIDYTF. CDR3 sequence (DNA): TGCGCCAGCAGCTACGACACTTCTATCGACTACACCTTC. The full variable domain, in which reference TRBV5-1 and TRBJ1-2 provide the parts outside the CDR3, is KAGVTQTPRYLIKTRGQQVTLSCSPISGHRSVSWYQQTPGQGLQFLFEYFSETQRNKGNFPGRFSGRQFSNSRSEMNVSTLELGDSALYLCASSYDTSIDYTFGSGTRLTVV.

This clonotype was observed at least ten times. J is TRBJ2-1 and V is TRBV5-1; 8 nucleotides agree with TRBD2. This CDR3 has 14 amino acids. The trim removed 5 bases at V and 2 bases at J, leaving 3 bases unmatched. Germline loops: CDR1 SGHRS, CDR2 YFSETQ. CDR3 nucleotides: TGCGCCAGCAGTCGGGGGGGCCCCTACAATGAGCAGTTCTTC. Its translation: CASSRGGPYNEQFF. Filled out from reference TRBV5-1 and TRBJ2-1, the complete variable domain reads KAGVTQTPRYLIKTRGQQVTLSCSPISGHRSVSWYQQTPGQGLQFLFEYFSETQRNKGNFPGRFSGRQFSNSRSEMNVSTLELGDSALYLCASSRGGPYNEQFFGPGTRLTVL.

This clonotype was recorded once. A much larger clone differs by one base, so this may be a read error. The chain employs TRBV7-9 and TRBJ2-2; tentatively, D is TRBD1 (6 bases). Germline V CDR1 and CDR2: SEHNR, FQNEAQ (reference sequence). V lost 5 bases to trimming and J lost 7 bases, with 14 bases between them. The CDR3 extends over 14 amino acids. CDR3 residues: CASSRTDGNGELFF. DNA of the CDR3: TGTGCCAGCAGCCGGACAGATGGCAACGGGGAGCTGTTTTTT.

The chain couples TRBV29-1 to TRBJ2-2, with a weak D call TRBD2 (5 bases). V lost 4 bases and J 2 bases, leaving 11 bases between the germline ends. Per germline, CDR1 SQVTM and CDR2 ANQGSEA. CDR3 length equals 14 residues. The CDR3 sequence is CSVVGVGNTGELFF. The CDR3 DNA follows: TGCAGCGTTGTCGGGGTCGGAAACACCGGGGAGCTGTTTTTT.

A few counts support this clonotype. The V call is TRBV7-9, the J call TRBJ1-1, with a possible D match to TRBD1 (5 bases). The CDR3 is 13 amino acids. V was cut by 1 base and J by 6 bases, with 9 bases left in between. In germline, CDR1 is SEHNR, CDR2 FQNEAQ (reference sequence). Here the CDR3 reads CASSLGGRPEAFF. DNA of the CDR3: TGTGCCAGCAGCTTAGGGGGCAGACCTGAAGCTTTCTTT.

This clonotype came up many times. V usage is TRBV7-2 and J usage is TRBJ2-3, with 8 nucleotides matching TRBD2. J was trimmed by 5 bases and V by 1 base; bases with no gene match: 5. The CDR3 has 15 residues. CDR1 is SGHTA and CDR2 is FQGNSA in the germline V gene. Written as DNA, the CDR3 is TGTGCCAGCAGCTTAGTTGCCGGGGGGGGAGATACGCAGTATTTT. Protein sequence: CASSLVAGGGDTQYF.

There are a few counts of this clonotype. V gene TRBV25-1 combines with J gene TRBJ2-1; no clear D. Germline CDR1 reads MGHDK; CDR2 reads SYGVNS. This CDR3 spans 15 amino acids. The V end was cut by 4 bases, the J end by 0 bases, with 10 bases between. This CDR3 reads CASSAEDASYNEQFF. DNA for the CDR3: TGTGCCAGCAGTGCTGAGGACGCCTCCTACAATGAGCAGTTCTTC. Full variable domain (outside the CDR3, taken from reference TRBV25-1 and TRBJ2-1): EADIYQTPRYLVIGTGKKITLECSQTMGHDKMYWYQQDPGMELHLIHYSYGVNSTEKGDLSSESTVSRIRTEHFPLTLESARPSHTSQYLCASSAEDASYNEQFFGPGTRLTVL.

The J gene is TRBJ2-2, the V gene TRBV30; TRBD2 aligns across 7 bases. The CDR3 consists of 14 residues. Trimming removed 5 bases from V and 6 bases from J; junction bases left unmatched: 9. CDR1 and CDR2 from the germline V gene are GTSNPN and SVGIG (reference sequence). CDR3 sequence reads: CAWLRGFQAGELFF. In DNA, the CDR3 is TGTGCCTGGCTGCGGGGGTTTCAGGCCGGGGAGCTGTTTTTT.

This chain links TRBV6-2 or TRBV6-3 with TRBJ1-5; D gene uncertain. The CDR3 runs to 15 residues. The germline gives CDR1 MNHEY, CDR2 SVGEGT. V was trimmed by 7 bases and J by 9 bases, leaving 22 bases between them. The CDR3, as DNA: TGTGCCAGCACGGAGGCAGCAAGGGTAAACGCGCCCCAGCATTTT. This encodes CASTEAARVNAPQHF.